The next 20 T cell receptor beta chains were all read from a single sample in a study of spatial heterogeneity in lung cancer. Study findings and constraints: Mutation counts in tumors were tracked by counts of expanded intratumoral alpha and beta TCRs.

Regarding time point: sample taken at primary tumor resection. Their cognate antigens are unknown. MiXCR, run by TCRdb on the 5' RACE reads, gives a single entry per CDR3 protein. The table includes about 22,000 distinct CDR3 sequences, 8% to 10% detected once. The material sequenced was lung tumor tissue, taken at surgery. Receptor source: a male donor with early-stage non-small cell lung cancer.

The chain has TRBV7-2 and TRBJ2-3; D perhaps matches TRBD1 (5 bases). There are 14 residues in the CDR3. Trimming cost V 1 base and J 7 bases, with 12 bases left between them. Germline CDR1 SGHTA, CDR2 FQGNSA. CDR3 amino acids: CASSLGPTANTQYF. The CDR3 nucleotides are TGTGCCAGCAGCTTAGGGCCGACAGCTAATACGCAGTATTTT. Full variable domain (missing parts from reference TRBV7-2 and TRBJ2-3): GAGVSQSPSNKVTEKGKDVELRCDPISGHTALYWYRQSLGQGLEFLIYFQGNSAPDKSGLPSDRFSAERTGGSVSTLTIQRTQQEDSAVYLCASSLGPTANTQYFGPGTRLTVL.

The sample holds many counts of this clonotype. The V call is TRBV12-3 or TRBV12-4, the J call TRBJ2-5, with D maybe TRBD1 (5 bases). V was trimmed by 5 bases and J by 2 bases, leaving 9 bases between them. CDR3 length: 13 amino acids. CDR3 region: CASSPGQQETQYF. The CDR3 DNA follows: TGTGCCAGCAGTCCCGGACAACAAGAGACCCAGTACTTC.

This clonotype was counted many times. The rearrangement joins TRBV7-2 to TRBJ2-2; the match to TRBD2 covers 13 bases. Germline V lookup: CDR1 SGHTA, CDR2 FQGNSA. Trimming cost V 3 bases and J 7 bases; bases outside gene matches: 2. The CDR3 is made up of 15 amino acids. The CDR3 reads CASSLTSGGSGELFF. The DNA for the CDR3 is TGTGCCAGCAGCTTGACTAGCGGGGGGAGCGGGGAGCTGTTTTTT.

This clonotype was recorded at least ten times. The V gene is TRBV27, the J gene TRBJ2-3; 7 positions match TRBD1. The length of the CDR3 is 15 residues. The junction had 5 bases not matched to a gene; V was cut back by 5 bases and J by 0 bases. Per germline, CDR1 MNHEY and CDR2 SMNVEV (reference sequence). The CDR3 region is CASSPKTGSTDTQYF. In DNA, the CDR3 is TGTGCCAGCAGTCCCAAGACAGGGAGCACAGATACGCAGTATTTT.

This clonotype was observed a few times. The genes are TRBV28 and TRBJ1-1; unclear D gene. Trimming pared 6 bases from V and 1 base from J, leaving 15 bases between. Looked up from germline, CDR1 is MDHEN and CDR2 is SYDVKM. This CDR3 region has 15 residues. The CDR3 here is CASSPAGHQNTEAFF. CDR3 sequence (DNA): TGTGCCAGCAGCCCCGCCGGGCACCAGAACACTGAAGCTTTCTTT.

This clonotype occurred many times. The chain is built from TRBV28 and TRBJ2-5, with TRBD2 identical over 7 bases. CDR1 is MDHEN, CDR2 SYDVKM, per germline. The CDR3 contains 14 residues. J gave up 4 bases and V 2 bases, and 4 bases lay outside the gene matches. CDR3: CASSLGGGGETQYF. CDR3 nucleotides: TGTGCCAGCAGTTTAGGGGGGGGTGGAGAGACCCAGTACTTC.

This clonotype was picked up many times. V is TRBV29-1 and J is TRBJ2-5; D gene unclear. The germline V gene has CDR1 SQVTM and CDR2 ANQGSEA. CDR3 length equals 12 residues. Trimming pared 0 bases from V and 5 bases from J, leaving 7 bases between. The CDR3 region is CSVEDLGETQYF. Here the CDR3 DNA reads TGCAGCGTTGAAGACCTAGGGGAGACCCAGTACTTC.

In this sample, this clonotype turned up many times. This chain uses TRBV12-3 or TRBV12-4 with TRBJ2-3, with D uncertain. With 5 bases removed from V and 7 bases from J, the gap between germline ends came to 4 bases. This CDR3 comprises 10 residues. The CDR3 loop is CASSGNTQYF. CDR3 sequence (DNA): TGTGCCAGCAGTGGCAATACGCAGTATTTT.

V and J are TRBV7-9 and TRBJ1-3, with 10 bases that match TRBD1. This CDR3 contains 15 residues. Per germline, CDR1 SEHNR and CDR2 FQNEAQ (reference sequence). V shed 5 bases, J shed 8 bases, and the junction held 9 bases outside the gene matches. The CDR3 sequence: CASSQLRDRGHTIYF. In DNA form, the CDR3 reads TGTGCCAGCAGCCAACTCCGGGACAGGGGACACACCATATATTTT.

Many counts were recorded for this clonotype. The V and J genes are TRBV29-1 and TRBJ2-5; D not certain. CDR1 is SQVTM and CDR2 is ANQGSEA in the germline V gene. The ends were cut back, 6 bases at V and 4 bases at J, with 15 bases in the middle. The CDR3 totals 13 residues. The chain's CDR3 is CSVAERRRETQYF. The CDR3 bases are TGCAGCGTCGCAGAAAGAAGGCGAGAGACCCAGTACTTC.

The chain has TRBV19 and TRBJ2-1, with D possibly being TRBD1 (6 bases). CDR3 length: 14 amino acids. V was trimmed by 4 bases and J by 7 bases, leaving 14 bases between them. CDR1 and CDR2 (germline): LNHDA, SQIVND (reference sequence). The CDR3 here is CASSRQVRGNEQFF. The CDR3 DNA is TGTGCCAGTAGTAGACAGGTGAGGGGGAATGAGCAGTTCTTC.

This clonotype was seen many times. CDR3 loop: CASSQGPDRVRYF. As DNA, the CDR3 is TGTGCCAGCAGCCAAGGACCCGACAGGGTGAGGTACTTC. The V and J genes are TRBV3-1 and TRBJ2-7; 7 bases are shared with TRBD1. The CDR3 contains 13 residues. The V and J ends lost 1 base and 12 bases, in that order; junction bases with no gene match: 9. The germline V gene encodes CDR1 LGHDT and CDR2 YNNKEL (reference sequence).

Comment on this clonotype: A much more abundant neighbour one base away suggests this may be a read error. J is TRBJ1-5 and V is TRBV28; D is ambiguous. Germline V gene sequence: CDR1 MDHEN, CDR2 SYDVKM. The CDR3 is 12 residues long. The CDR3 protein is CASSLLNQPRHF. In nucleotides, the CDR3 is TGTGCCAGCAGCTTGCTAAATCAGCCCCGGCATTTT.

The rearrangement links TRBV12-3 or TRBV12-4 to TRBJ2-3; 8 bases align to TRBD2. Trimming at V came to 5 bases and at J to 4 bases, leaving 5 bases not matched to a gene. CDR3 length: 14 residues. The CDR3 nucleotides read TGTGCCAGCAGTCGCAGCGGGGGCGCAGATACGCAGTATTTT. Amino acids: CASSRSGGADTQYF.

V gene TRBV27 combines with J gene TRBJ1-2; the match to TRBD1 covers 7 bases. This CDR3 is built from 16 residues. The V gene's germline CDR1 is MNHEY and CDR2 SMNVEV (reference sequence). The V segment lost 5 bases and the J segment 0 bases; nucleotides outside the gene matches: 9. This CDR3 is CASSPMGQSANYGYTF. CDR3 sequence (DNA): TGTGCCAGCAGTCCGATGGGACAGTCGGCTAACTATGGCTACACCTTC.

This clonotype has a count of ten or more. V is TRBV5-1 and J is TRBJ2-5, with D perhaps matching TRBD2 (6 bases). This CDR3 comprises 15 residues. CDR1 and CDR2 from the germline V gene are SGHRS and YFSETQ. Trimming removed 6 bases from V and 5 bases from J, with 20 bases in between. CDR3 nucleotides: TGCGCCAGCACAAGCCGGGACTCACCCTTGGAGACCCAGTACTTC. Its protein is CASTSRDSPLETQYF.

This clonotype was found many times. The chain links TRBV7-8 to TRBJ1-4; 9 bases map to TRBD1. The CDR3 consists of 17 residues. Trimming at V came to 1 base and at J to 6 bases, leaving 9 bases not matched to a gene. Germline values: CDR1 SGHVS, CDR2 FQNEAQ. The CDR3 nucleotides read TGTGCCAGCAGCTTAGGTCCCACAGGGGGCGAGGATGAAAAACTGTTTTTT. The encoded protein is CASSLGPTGGEDEKLFF.

This clonotype was recorded at least ten times. V gene TRBV5-1 combines with J gene TRBJ2-2; D is possibly TRBD1 (6 bases). V was trimmed by 7 bases and J by 5 bases, leaving 18 bases between them. The CDR3 is 15 amino acids. Germline loops: CDR1 SGHRS, CDR2 YFSETQ. The CDR3 protein is CASLSGRTETGELFF. CDR3 in DNA: TGCGCCAGCCTCTCAGGCAGGACAGAGACCGGGGAGCTGTTTTTT.

This clonotype has ten or more counts. The chain recombines TRBV5-1 with TRBJ1-2, with no clear D. The CDR3 is made up of 15 amino acids. In germline, CDR1 is SGHRS, CDR2 YFSETQ. Trimming left V 3 bases short and J 3 bases short, with 15 bases between. CDR3 sequence: CASSSSGVRHYGYTF. CDR3 in DNA: TGCGCCAGCAGCTCGTCAGGAGTAAGGCACTATGGCTACACCTTC.

This clonotype was seen ten or more times. The V gene is TRBV5-4, the J gene TRBJ1-5; possibly TRBD1 for D (5 bases). Per germline, CDR1 SGHNT and CDR2 YYREEE (reference sequence). Trimming cost V 0 bases and J 6 bases, with 10 bases left between them. The CDR3 runs to 14 residues. In DNA, the CDR3 is TGTGCCAGCAGCTTGGGGGGGTCAGGTCAGCCCCAGCATTTT. This codes for CASSLGGSGQPQHF. Together with reference TRBV5-4 and TRBJ1-5, the CDR3 gives the full variable domain: ETGVTQSPTHLIKTRGQQVTLRCSSQSGHNTVSWYQQALGQGPQFIFQYYREEENGRGNFPPRFSGLQFPNYSSELNVNALELDDSALYLCASSLGGSGQPQHFGDGTRLSIL.